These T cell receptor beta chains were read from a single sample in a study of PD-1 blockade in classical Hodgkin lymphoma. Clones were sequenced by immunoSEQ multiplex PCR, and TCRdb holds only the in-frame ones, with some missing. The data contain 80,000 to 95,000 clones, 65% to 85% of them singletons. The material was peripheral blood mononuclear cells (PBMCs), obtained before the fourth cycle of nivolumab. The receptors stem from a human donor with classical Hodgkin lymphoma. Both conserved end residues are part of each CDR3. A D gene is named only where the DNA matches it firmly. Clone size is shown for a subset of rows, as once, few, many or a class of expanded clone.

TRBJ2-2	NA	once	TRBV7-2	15	TGTGCCAGCAAAGCAAACTCGGACGGCACCGGGGAGCTGTTTTTT	CASKANSDGTGELFF
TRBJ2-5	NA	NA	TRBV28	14	TGTGCCAGCAGTTCAGCCGATACGAGGGAGACCCAGTACTTC	CASSSADTRETQYF
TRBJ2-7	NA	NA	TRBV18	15	TGTGCCAGCTCACCAAGCAGAGGGCCATCCTACGAGCAGTACTTC	CASSPSRGPSYEQYF
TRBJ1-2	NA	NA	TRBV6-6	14	TGTGCCAGCACCCAAGGGGGGGGTTTTTATGGCTACACCTTC	CASTQGGGFYGYTF
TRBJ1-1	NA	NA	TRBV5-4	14	TGTGCCAGCAGCCGGGGGGGGATTAACACTGAAGCTTTCTTT	CASSRGGINTEAFF
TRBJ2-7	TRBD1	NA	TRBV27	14	TGTGCCAGCAGTTCATTGGGACAGACCTACGAGCAGTACTTC	CASSSLGQTYEQYF
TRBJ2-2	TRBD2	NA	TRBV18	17	TGTGCCAGCTCACCAATTGTGGCGGGAGGCAATACCGGGGAGCTGTTTTTT	CASSPIVAGGNTGELFF
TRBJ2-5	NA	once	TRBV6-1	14	TGTGCCAGCATGATCGGGCTAGCAGGAGAGACCCAGTACTTC	CASMIGLAGETQYF
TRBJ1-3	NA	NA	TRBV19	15	TGTGCCAGTGGCCGACAGGTGAGCTCTGGAAACACCATATATTTT	CASGRQVSSGNTIYF
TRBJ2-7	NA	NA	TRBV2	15	TGTGCCAGCAGTGACGATGGGGACCCCGGCTACGAGCAGTACTTC	CASSDDGDPGYEQYF
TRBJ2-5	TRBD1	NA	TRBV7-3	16	TGTGCCAGCAGCTTATTAGGCGGACAGGGTCGAGAGACCCAGTACTTC	CASSLLGGQGRETQYF
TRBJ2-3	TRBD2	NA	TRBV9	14	TGTGCCAGCACCCCGACTAGCGCCAGCGATACGCAGTATTTT	CASTPTSASDTQYF
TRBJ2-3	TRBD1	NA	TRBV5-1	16	TGCGCCAGCAGCATTAGGACAGGGGAGGGGGCAGATACGCAGTATTTT	CASSIRTGEGADTQYF
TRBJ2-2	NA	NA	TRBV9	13	TGTGCCAGCAGCGTAACTAATCCCGGGGAGCTGTTTTTT	CASSVTNPGELFF
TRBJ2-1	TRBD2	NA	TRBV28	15	TGTGCCAGCAGGACGACTAGCGGGAGGGCCTACGAGCAGTTCTTC	CASRTTSGRAYEQFF
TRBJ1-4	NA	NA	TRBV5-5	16	TGTGCCAGCAGCTTGCTCGTCCAGGACTCAGGGGAAAAACTGTTTTTT	CASSLLVQDSGEKLFF
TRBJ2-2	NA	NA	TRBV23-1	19	TGCGCCAGCAGTTCCCCCACCCCGGGACACTACCGAAACACCGGGGAGCTGTTTTTT	CASSSPTPGHYRNTGELFF
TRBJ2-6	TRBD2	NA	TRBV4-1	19	TGCGCCAGCAGCCAAGCGAGACTAGCGGGAGGATCAGGGGCCAACGTCCTGACTTTC	CASSQARLAGGSGANVLTF
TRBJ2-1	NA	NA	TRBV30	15	TGTGCCTGGAGTATGGGGGTGGTGAGGCAGGATGAGCAGTTCTTC	CAWSMGVVRQDEQFF
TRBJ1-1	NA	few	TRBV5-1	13	TGCGCCAGCAGCCGACGGACGGATACTGAAGCTTTCTTT	CASSRRTDTEAFF
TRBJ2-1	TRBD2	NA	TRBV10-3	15	TGTGCCATCAGTGAGTCAGGACTAGCCGTAGGTGAGCAGTTCTTC	CAISESGLAVGEQFF
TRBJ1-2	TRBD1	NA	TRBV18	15	TGTGCCAGCTCACCGGGTATAGACAGGGACTATGGCTACACCTTC	CASSPGIDRDYGYTF
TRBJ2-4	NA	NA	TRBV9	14	TGTGCCAGCAGCGTAGGTCAGGGTCGGAACATTCAGTACTTC	CASSVGQGRNIQYF
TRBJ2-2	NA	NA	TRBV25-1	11	TGTGCCAGCAGTAACACCGGGGAGCTGTTTTTT	CASSNTGELFF
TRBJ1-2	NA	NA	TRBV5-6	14	TGTGCCAGCAGACAGGTTGGGACACCTGATGGCTACACCTTC	CASRQVGTPDGYTF
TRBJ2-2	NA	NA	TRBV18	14	TGTGCCAGCTCCTGGGTAGTCAACACCGGGGAGCTGTTTTTT	CASSWVVNTGELFF
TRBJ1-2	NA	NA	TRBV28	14	TGTGCCAGCAGTTCGGGGGACTCGGGCTATGGCTACACCTTC	CASSSGDSGYGYTF
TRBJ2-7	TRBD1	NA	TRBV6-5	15	TGTGCCAGCAGTTACTCTGGGACAGGGGGCTACGAGCAGTACTTC	CASSYSGTGGYEQYF
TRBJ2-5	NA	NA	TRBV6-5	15	TGTGCCAGCAGCTCTAGACCTAACCCCCGGGAGACCCAGTACTTC	CASSSRPNPRETQYF
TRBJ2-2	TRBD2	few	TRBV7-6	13	TGTGCCAGCCTCGGAGCCGGGAGGGGGGAGCTGTTTTTT	CASLGAGRGELFF
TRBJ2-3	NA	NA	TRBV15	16	TGTGCCACCAGCAGAGATGCCACCGTGGGCACAGATACGCAGTATTTT	CATSRDATVGTDTQYF
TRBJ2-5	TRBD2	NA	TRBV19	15	TGTGCCAGTAGGGAGGGACTAGCGGGAGTTGGGACCCAGTACTTC	CASREGLAGVGTQYF
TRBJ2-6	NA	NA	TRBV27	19	TGTGCCAGCAGTCCCCGGGGGGACAGGCTTTTCTCTGGGGCCAACGTCCTGACTTTC	CASSPRGDRLFSGANVLTF
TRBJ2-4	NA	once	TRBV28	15	TGTGCCAGCACCAGCAGAGGGTCGGCCAAAAACATTCAGTACTTC	CASTSRGSAKNIQYF
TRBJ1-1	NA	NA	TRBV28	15	TGTGCCAGCAGGGGGTGGGGGCGAGGCCTTTCTGGAGCTTTCTTT	CASRGWGRGLSGAFF
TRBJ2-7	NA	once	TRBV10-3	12	TGTGCCATCAGTCTCGACAGATACGAGCAGTACTTC	CAISLDRYEQYF
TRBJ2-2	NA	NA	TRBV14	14	TGTGCCAGCAGCCCGGGGACGAACACCGGGGAGCTGTTTTTT	CASSPGTNTGELFF
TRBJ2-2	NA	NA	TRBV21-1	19	TGTGCCAGCAGCAATGAGCTAACAACTAGCGGGAGAATTAACGGGGAGCTGTTTTTT	CASSNELTTSGRINGELFF
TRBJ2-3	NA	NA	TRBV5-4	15	TGTGCCAGCAGCTTGGTGGGCTCGCGCACAGATACGCAGTATTTT	CASSLVGSRTDTQYF
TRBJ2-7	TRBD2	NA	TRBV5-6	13	TGTGCCAGCAGCCTCGGGGGGAGCGACGAGCAGTACTTC	CASSLGGSDEQYF
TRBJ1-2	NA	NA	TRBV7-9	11	TGTGCCAGCAGCCCCTCCGGTGGCTACACCTTC	CASSPSGGYTF
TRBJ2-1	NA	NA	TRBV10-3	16	TGTGCCATCAGTGAGTCTCGGCAGGACACTGGGAATGAGCAGTTCTTC	CAISESRQDTGNEQFF
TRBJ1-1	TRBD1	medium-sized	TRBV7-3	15	TGTGCCAGCAGCTTAACTACAGGGGGAAACACTGAAGCTTTCTTT	CASSLTTGGNTEAFF
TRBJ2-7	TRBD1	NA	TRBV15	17	TGTGCCACCAGCAGAGCCGGTCGTACAGGGGTATCCTACGAGCAGTACTTC	CATSRAGRTGVSYEQYF
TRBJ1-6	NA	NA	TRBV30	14	TGTGCCTGGAGGAAGCCGGGGGGCGGAGAACCCCTCCACTTT	CAWRKPGGGEPLHF
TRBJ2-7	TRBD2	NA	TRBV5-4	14	TGTGCCAGCAGCTTGGAACTAGCGGGAAACGAGCAGTACTTC	CASSLELAGNEQYF
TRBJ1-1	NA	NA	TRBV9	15	TGTGCCAGCAGCGACCCGACAGGATCGAACACTGAAGCTTTCTTT	CASSDPTGSNTEAFF
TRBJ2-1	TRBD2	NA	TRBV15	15	TGTGCCACCAGCAGAGCTAGCGGGAGCTACAATGAGCAGTTCTTC	CATSRASGSYNEQFF
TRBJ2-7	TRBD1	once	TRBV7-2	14	TGTGCCAGCAGCCCTCGGGACAGGGGCTACGAGCAGTACTTC	CASSPRDRGYEQYF
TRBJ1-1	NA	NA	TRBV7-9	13	TGTGCCAGCAGTAAACAGGTGAACACTGAAGCTTTCTTT	CASSKQVNTEAFF
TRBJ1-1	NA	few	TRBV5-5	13	TGTGCCAGCAGCTGGACTGCGAACACTGAAGCTTTCTTT	CASSWTANTEAFF
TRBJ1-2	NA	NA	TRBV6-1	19	TGTGCCAGCAGTGAAGCACTACTCGGCGGGAGATCTACTAACTATGGCTACACCTTC	CASSEALLGGRSTNYGYTF
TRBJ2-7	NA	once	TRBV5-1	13	TGCGCCAGCTCGGTCGAGAGGGCCTCCGAGCAGTACTTC	CASSVERASEQYF
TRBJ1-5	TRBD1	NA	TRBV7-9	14	TGTGCCAGCAGCTCAGGGACAGGGATTCAGCCCCAGCATTTT	CASSSGTGIQPQHF
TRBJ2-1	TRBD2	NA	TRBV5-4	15	TGTGCCAGCAGCTTGGATCCTAGCGGGACCTCCCAGCAGTTCTTC	CASSLDPSGTSQQFF
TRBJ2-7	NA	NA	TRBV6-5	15	TGTGCCAGCAGTTACTCGTCCTTTGCCCGTCACGAGCAGTACTTC	CASSYSSFARHEQYF
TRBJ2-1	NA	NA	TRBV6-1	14	TGTGCCAGCAGTTTGACACTTACCTACAATGAGCAGTTCTTC	CASSLTLTYNEQFF
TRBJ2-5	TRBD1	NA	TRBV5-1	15	TGCGCCAGCAGCTTGGGGACAGGGTTCCAAGAGACCCAGTACTTC	CASSLGTGFQETQYF
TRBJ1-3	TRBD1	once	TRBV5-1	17	TGCGCCAGGAACGTGGGACAGGGTGATTTCTCTGGAAACACCATATATTTT	CARNVGQGDFSGNTIYF
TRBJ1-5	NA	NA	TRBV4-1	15	TGCGCCAGCAGCCAAGGATTCGGTCCCAATCAGCCCCAGCATTTT	CASSQGFGPNQPQHF